This TCR beta chain was sequenced for a study of tumor-infiltrating lymphocytes in primary liver carcinoma. Overall study: The five patients, who were men and women, ranged in age from 30 to 69 years. The tumors, T1-T3 N0M0 lesions, were roughly 4 to 11 cm across. Study conclusions and caveats: The overlap of tumor-adjacent and tumor-blood pairs was smaller than that of tumor region pairs.

Using a constant-region primer together with ProtoScript II reverse transcriptase, TCR beta cDNA was made from 500 ng of total RNA. Slightly modified ARM-PCR with three nested multiplex PCR rounds yielded TCR beta libraries. The study ran its first two PCR rounds for roughly 11 cycles each, using TRBV1-TRBV30 forward primers and a C-beta reverse primer. TCRdb re-called the multiplex PCR reads through MiXCR, storing one row per CDR3 protein. The sample carries 100,000 or so distinct CDR3 sequences, more than 65% recorded once. CDR3 length equals 16 residues. The germline CDR1 and CDR2 sequences are SGHRS and YFSETQ. With 1 base clipped from V and 3 bases from J, the junction kept 6 bases outside the gene matches. This clonotype was counted between two and nine times. Its antigen remains unidentified. Co-extracting RNA and DNA was done with roughly 17-32 mg of unsorted bulk tissue as input.

This clonotype originated in an older woman with primary liver carcinoma and hepatitis B virus infection. The gene calls are TRBV5-1 and TRBJ1-5; 8 positions match TRBD1. The sequenced material came from liver tumor tissue from sampling region 2. Documented subset: tumor region T2, inferior pole. As DNA, the CDR3 is TGCGCCAGCAGCTTGACAGGGGGAGGTGACAATCAGCCCCAGCATTTT. Amino acids: CASSLTGGGDNQPQHF.